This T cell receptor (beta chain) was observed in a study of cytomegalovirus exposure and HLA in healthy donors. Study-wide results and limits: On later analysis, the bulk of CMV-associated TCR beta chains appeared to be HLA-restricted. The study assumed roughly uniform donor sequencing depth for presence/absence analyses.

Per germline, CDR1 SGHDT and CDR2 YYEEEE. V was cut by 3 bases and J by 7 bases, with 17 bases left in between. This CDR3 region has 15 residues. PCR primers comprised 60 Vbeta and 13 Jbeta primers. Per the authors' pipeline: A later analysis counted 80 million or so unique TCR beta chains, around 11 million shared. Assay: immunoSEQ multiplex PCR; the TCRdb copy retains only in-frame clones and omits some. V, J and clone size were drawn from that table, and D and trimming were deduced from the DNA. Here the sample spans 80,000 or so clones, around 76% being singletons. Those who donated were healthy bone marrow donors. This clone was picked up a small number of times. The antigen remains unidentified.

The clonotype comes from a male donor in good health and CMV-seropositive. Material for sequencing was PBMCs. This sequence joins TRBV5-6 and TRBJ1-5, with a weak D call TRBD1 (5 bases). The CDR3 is CASSSLGGGKQPQHF. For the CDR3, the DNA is TGTGCCAGCAGCTCCCTCGGGGGGGGGAAACAGCCCCAGCATTTT.